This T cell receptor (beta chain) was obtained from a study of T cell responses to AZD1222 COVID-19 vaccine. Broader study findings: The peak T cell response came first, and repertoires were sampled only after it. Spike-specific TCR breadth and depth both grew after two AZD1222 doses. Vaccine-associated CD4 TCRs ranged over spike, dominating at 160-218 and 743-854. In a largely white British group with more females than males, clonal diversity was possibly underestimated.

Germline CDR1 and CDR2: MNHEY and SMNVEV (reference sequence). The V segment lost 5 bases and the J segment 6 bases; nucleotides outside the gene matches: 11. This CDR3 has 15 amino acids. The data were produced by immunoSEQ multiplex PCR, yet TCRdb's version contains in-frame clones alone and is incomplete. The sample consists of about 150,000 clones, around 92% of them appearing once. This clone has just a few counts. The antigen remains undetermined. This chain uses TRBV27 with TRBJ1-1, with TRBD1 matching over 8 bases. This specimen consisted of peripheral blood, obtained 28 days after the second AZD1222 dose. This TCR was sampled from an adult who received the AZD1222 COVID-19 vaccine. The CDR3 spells CASSARDRGLAEAFF. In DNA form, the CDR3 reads TGTGCCAGCAGTGCCCGAGACAGGGGACTAGCTGAAGCTTTCTTT.